What follows describes a single T cell receptor (beta chain). What it binds is not known. Researchers reported that TCR beta cDNA libraries carried unique molecular identifiers. A population of 1 to 10 million T cells gave rise to 400,000 to 550,000 cDNA molecules. Via MiXCR, TCRdb re-called the PCR reads, giving one row per CDR3 protein. There are about 160,000 distinct CDR3 sequences in the sample; around 36% occur only once, and 28% lies in the top ten. The data are from a study of post-analysis software for immune sequencing data. General study points: Among multiple sclerosis patients, normalized Chao1 diversity was significantly below that of controls.

The CDR3 has 14 residues. The V segment lost 4 bases and the J segment 2 bases; nucleotides outside the gene matches: 3. This chain uses TRBV12-3 or TRBV12-4 with TRBJ2-5, with 8 bases fitting TRBD1. Sequencing used blood, obtained after autologous hematopoietic stem cell transplantation. The TCR sequence derives from a girl between 10 and 17 years old with multiple sclerosis. This CDR3 reads CASSSHRGQETQYF. Here the CDR3 DNA reads TGTGCCAGCAGTTCCCACAGGGGGCAAGAGACCCAGTACTTC.